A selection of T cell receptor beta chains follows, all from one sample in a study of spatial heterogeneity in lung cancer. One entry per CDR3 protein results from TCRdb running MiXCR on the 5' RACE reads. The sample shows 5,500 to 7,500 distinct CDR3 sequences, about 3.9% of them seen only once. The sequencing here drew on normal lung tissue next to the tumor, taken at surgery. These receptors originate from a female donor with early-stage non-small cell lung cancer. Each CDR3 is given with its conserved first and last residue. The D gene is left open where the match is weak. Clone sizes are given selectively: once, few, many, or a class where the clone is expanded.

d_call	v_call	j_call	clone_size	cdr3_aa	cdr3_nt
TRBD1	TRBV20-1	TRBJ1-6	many	CSAAGGTDTLPLHF	TGCAGTGCCGCGGGCGGGACAGACACATTACCCCTCCACTTT
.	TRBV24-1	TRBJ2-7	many	CATSPTGYDEQYF	TGTGCCACCAGCCCTACAGGGTACGACGAGCAGTACTTC
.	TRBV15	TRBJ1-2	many	CATNRDFQGNYGYTF	TGTGCCACCAACAGAGATTTTCAGGGGAACTATGGCTACACCTTC
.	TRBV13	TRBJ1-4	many	CASSLGISQGEKLFF	TGTGCCAGCAGCTTGGGGATCTCACAAGGGGAAAAACTGTTTTTT
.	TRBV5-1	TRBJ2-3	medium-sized	CASSLAGLASTDTQYF	TGCGCCAGCAGCTTGGCCGGCCTTGCGAGCACAGATACGCAGTATTTT
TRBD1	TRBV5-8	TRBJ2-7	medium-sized	CASRDLGQGVRTTYEQYF	TGTGCCAGCAGAGACCTGGGACAGGGGGTAAGGACAACCTACGAGCAGTACTTC
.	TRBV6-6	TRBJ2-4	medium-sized	CATWEGGLAKNIQYF	TGTGCCACCTGGGAGGGGGGCCTAGCCAAAAACATTCAGTACTTC
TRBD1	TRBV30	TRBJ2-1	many	CALDRATYNEQFF	TGTGCCTTGGACAGGGCCACCTACAATGAGCAGTTCTTC
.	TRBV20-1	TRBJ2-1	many	CSASGAYNEQFF	TGCAGTGCCTCGGGGGCCTACAATGAGCAGTTCTTC
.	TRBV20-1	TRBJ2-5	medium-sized	CSAIVAVIPETQYF	TGCAGTGCTATTGTCGCCGTCATCCCAGAGACCCAGTACTTC
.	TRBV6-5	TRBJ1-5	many	CASSSNSGQPQHF	TGTGCCAGCAGTTCCAACTCGGGTCAGCCCCAGCATTTT
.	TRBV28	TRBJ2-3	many	CASREGGAGGDTQYF	TGTGCCAGCAGGGAAGGGGGGGCCGGCGGAGATACGCAGTATTTT
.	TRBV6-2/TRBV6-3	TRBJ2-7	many	CASSYRLRDPHEQYF	TGTGCCAGCAGTTACCGCCTTCGGGATCCCCACGAGCAGTACTTC
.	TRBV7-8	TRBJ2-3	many	CASSFRRRTSTDTQYF	TGTGCCAGCAGCTTCAGGCGCCGGACTAGCACAGATACGCAGTATTTT
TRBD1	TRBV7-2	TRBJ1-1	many	CASSPTGLGTEAFF	TGTGCCAGCAGCCCGACAGGGCTGGGCACTGAAGCTTTCTTT
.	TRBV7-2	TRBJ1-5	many	CASSLQGTGNQPQHF	TGTGCCAGCAGCTTACAGGGTACGGGCAATCAGCCCCAGCATTTT
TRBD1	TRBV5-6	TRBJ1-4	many	CASRITGGAEKLFF	TGTGCCAGCAGGATTACAGGGGGCGCCGAAAAACTGTTTTTT
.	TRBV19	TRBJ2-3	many	CASRNSPWIPTDTQYF	TGTGCCAGTAGAAACAGTCCCTGGATCCCCACAGATACGCAGTATTTT
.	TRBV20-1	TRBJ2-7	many	CSARETRASGSYEQYF	TGCAGTGCTAGAGAAACGCGGGCATCCGGGTCCTACGAGCAGTACTTC
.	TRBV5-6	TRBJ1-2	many	CASSPVANYGYTF	TGTGCCAGCAGCCCCGTGGCTAACTATGGCTACACCTTC
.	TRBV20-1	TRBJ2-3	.	CSARDNRDTQYF	TGCAGTGCTAGAGACAATAGGGATACGCAGTATTTT
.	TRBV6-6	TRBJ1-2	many	CASAYDRAYTF	TGTGCCAGCGCCTATGACCGGGCCTACACCTTC
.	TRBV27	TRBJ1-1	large	CASSSKGGSLNTEAFF	TGTGCCAGCAGTTCCAAGGGCGGCAGCCTGAACACTGAAGCTTTCTTT
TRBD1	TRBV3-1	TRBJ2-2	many	CASSQRTGGNTGELFF	TGTGCCAGCAGCCAGCGGACAGGGGGCAACACCGGGGAGCTGTTTTTT
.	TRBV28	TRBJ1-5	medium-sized	CASSLSLAGNQPQHF	TGTGCCAGCAGTTTAAGTTTGGCAGGCAATCAGCCCCAGCATTTT
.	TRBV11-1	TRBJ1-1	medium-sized	CASSPARVSGVAEAFF	TGTGCCAGCAGCCCAGCCAGGGTCTCGGGAGTCGCTGAAGCTTTCTTT
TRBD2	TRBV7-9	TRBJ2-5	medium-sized	CASSLGGLVNRGTQYF	TGTGCCAGCAGCTTAGGAGGACTAGTGAACCGGGGGACCCAGTACTTC